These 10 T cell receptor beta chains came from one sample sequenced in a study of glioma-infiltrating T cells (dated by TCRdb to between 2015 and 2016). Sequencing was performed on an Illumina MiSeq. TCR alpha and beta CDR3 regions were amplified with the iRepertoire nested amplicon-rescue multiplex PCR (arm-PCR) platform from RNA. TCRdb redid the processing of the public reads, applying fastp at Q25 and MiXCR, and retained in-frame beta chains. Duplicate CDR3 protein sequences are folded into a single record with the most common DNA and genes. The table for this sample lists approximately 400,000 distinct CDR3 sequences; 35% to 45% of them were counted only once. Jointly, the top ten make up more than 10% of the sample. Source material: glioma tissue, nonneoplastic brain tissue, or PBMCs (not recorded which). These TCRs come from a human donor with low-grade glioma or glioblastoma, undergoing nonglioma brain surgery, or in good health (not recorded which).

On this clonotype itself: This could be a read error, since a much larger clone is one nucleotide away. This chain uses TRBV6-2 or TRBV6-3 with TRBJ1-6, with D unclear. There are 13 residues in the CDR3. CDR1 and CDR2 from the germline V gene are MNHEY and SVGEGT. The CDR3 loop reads CASRIAYNSPLQF. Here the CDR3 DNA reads TGTGCCAGCAGAATCGCCTATAATTCACCCCTCCAATTT.

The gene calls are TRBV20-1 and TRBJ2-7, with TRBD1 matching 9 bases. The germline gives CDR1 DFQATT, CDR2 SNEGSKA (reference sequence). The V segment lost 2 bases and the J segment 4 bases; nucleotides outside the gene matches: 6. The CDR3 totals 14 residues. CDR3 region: CSARSRTGVYEQYF. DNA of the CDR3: TGCAGTGCTAGAAGCCGGACAGGGGTATACGAGCAGTACTTC.

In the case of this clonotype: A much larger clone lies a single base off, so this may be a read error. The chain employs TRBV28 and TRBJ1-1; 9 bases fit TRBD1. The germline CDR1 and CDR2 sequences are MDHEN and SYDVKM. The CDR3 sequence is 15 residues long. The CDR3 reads CASSSQGAPNAEAFF. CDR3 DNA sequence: TGTGCCAGCAGTTCACAGGGGGCTCCGAACGCTGAAGCTTTCTTT.

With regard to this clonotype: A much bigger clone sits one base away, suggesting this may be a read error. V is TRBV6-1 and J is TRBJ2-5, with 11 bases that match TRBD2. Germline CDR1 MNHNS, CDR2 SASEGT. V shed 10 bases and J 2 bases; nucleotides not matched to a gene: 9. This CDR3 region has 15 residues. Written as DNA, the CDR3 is TGTGCCACCAACCCCGGGACTAGCGGACAAGAGACCCAGTACTTC. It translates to CATNPGTSGQETQYF.

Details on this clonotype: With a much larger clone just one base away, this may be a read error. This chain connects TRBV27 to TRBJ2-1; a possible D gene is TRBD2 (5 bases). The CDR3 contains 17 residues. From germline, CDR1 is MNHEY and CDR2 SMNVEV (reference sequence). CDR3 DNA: TGTGCCAGCAGTTTATCCCCCGGGATAGCCAGTAACAATGAGCAGTCCTTC. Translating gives CASSLSPGIASNNEQSF.

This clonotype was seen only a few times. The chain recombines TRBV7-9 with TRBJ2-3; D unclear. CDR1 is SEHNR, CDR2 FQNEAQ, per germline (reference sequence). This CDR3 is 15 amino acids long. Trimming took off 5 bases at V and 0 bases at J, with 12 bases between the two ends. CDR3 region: CASSPGRGSTDTQYF. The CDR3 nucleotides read TGTGCCAGCAGCCCCGGCCGTGGCAGCACAGATACGCAGTATTTT.

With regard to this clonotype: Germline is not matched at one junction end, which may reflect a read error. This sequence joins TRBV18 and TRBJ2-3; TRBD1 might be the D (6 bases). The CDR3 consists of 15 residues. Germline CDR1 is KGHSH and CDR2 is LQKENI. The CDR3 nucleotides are TGTGCCAACTCACCGATTACAGGGCGCACAGATACGCAGTATTTT. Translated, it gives CANSPITGRTDTQYF.

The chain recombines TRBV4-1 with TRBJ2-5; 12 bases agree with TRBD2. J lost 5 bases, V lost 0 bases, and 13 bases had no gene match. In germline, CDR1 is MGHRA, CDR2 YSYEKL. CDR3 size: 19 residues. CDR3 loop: CASSQDPLAGGPIEETQYF. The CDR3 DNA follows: TGCGCCAGCAGCCAAGACCCCCTAGCGGGAGGGCCTATCGAGGAGACCCAGTACTTC.

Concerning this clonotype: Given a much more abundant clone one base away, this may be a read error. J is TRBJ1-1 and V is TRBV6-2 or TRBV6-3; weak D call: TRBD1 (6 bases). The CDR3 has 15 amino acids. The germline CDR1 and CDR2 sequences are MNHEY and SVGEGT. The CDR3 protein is CASSYQVGANAEAFF. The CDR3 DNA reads TGTGCCAGCAGTTACCAGGTGGGGGCGAACGCTGAAGCTTTCTTT.

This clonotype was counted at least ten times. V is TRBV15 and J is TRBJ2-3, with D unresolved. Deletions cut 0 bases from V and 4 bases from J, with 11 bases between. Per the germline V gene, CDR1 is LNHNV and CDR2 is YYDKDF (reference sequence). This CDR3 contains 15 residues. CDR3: CATSRDRPGADTQYF. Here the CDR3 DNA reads TGTGCCACCAGCAGAGACAGACCCGGCGCAGATACGCAGTATTTT.